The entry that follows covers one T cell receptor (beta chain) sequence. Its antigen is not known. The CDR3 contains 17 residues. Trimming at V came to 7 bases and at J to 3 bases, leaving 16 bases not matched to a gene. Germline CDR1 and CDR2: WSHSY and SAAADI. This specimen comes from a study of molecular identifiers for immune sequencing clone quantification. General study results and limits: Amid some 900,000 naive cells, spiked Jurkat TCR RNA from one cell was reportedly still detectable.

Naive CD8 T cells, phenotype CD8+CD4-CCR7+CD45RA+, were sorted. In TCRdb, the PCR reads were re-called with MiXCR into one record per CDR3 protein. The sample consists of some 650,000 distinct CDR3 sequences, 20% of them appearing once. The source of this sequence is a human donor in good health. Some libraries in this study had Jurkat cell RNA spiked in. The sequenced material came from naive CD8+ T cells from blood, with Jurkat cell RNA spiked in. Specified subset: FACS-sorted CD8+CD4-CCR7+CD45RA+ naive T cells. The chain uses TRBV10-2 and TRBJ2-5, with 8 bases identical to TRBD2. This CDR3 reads CASTPPQNGAGEETQYF. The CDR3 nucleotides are TGCGCCAGCACCCCCCCACAGAACGGAGCGGGGGAAGAGACCCAGTACTTC.